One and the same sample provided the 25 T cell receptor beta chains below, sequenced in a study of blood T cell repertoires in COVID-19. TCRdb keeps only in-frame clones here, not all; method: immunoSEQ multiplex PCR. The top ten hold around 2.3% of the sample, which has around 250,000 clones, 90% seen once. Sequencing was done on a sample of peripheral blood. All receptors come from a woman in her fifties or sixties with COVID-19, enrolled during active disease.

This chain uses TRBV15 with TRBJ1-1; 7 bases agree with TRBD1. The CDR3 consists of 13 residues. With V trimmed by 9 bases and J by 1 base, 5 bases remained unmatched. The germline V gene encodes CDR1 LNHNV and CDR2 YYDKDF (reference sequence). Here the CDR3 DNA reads TGTGCCACACAGGGGAGGACGAACACTGAAGCTTTCTTT. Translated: CATQGRTNTEAFF.

CDR3 nucleotides: TGTGCCAGCAGCTGGACAGGAGAGAACACTGAAGCTTTCTTT. Its protein is CASSWTGENTEAFF. The genes are TRBV7-2 and TRBJ1-1; TRBD1 aligns across 7 bases. Germline-derived CDR1 and CDR2 are SGHTA and FQGNSA. This CDR3 comprises 14 residues. V shed 4 bases, J shed 1 base, and the junction held 3 bases outside the gene matches.

CDR3 in DNA: TGTGCCAGCACGTGGGATTCGGGGGTGAACACTGAAGCTTTCTTT. Amino acids: CASTWDSGVNTEAFF. V is TRBV6-5 and J is TRBJ1-1; possibly TRBD1 for D (5 bases). Germline assignment: CDR1 MNHEY and CDR2 SVGAGI. V was pared by 7 bases and J by 0 bases, with 15 bases between. This CDR3 has 15 amino acids.

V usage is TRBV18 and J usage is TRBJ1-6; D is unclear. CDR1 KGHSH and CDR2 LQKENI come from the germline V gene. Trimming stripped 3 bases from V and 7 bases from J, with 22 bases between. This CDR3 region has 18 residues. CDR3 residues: CASSPQNLDEGYNSPLHF. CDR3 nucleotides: TGTGCCAGCTCACCTCAGAATCTTGACGAGGGTTACAATTCACCCCTCCACTTT. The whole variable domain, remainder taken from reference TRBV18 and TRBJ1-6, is NAGVMQNPRHLVRRRGQEARLRCSPMKGHSHVYWYRQLPEEGLKFMVYLQKENIIDESGMPKERFSAEFPKEGPSILRIQQVVRGDSAAYFCASSPQNLDEGYNSPLHFGNGTRLTVT.

This chain's CDR3 is CASRGTRYNEQFF. CDR3 nucleotides: TGTGCCAGCCGGGGGACCAGATACAATGAGCAGTTCTTC. The chain joins TRBV2 to TRBJ2-1, with D maybe TRBD2 (6 bases). Per germline, CDR1 SNHLY and CDR2 FYNNEI. CDR3 length equals 13 residues. Trimming took off 8 bases at V and 4 bases at J, with 12 bases between the two ends. Filled out from reference TRBV2 and TRBJ2-1, the complete variable domain reads EPEVTQTPSHQVTQMGQEVILRCVPISNHLYFYWYRQILGQKVEFLVSFYNNEISEKSEIFDDQFSVERPDGSNFTLKIRSTKLEDSAMYFCASRGTRYNEQFFGPGTRLTVL.

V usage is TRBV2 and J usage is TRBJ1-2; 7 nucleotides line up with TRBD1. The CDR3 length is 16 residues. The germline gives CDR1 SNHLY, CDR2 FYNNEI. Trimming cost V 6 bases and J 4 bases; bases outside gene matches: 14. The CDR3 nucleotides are TGTGCCAGCAGGCCCACAACCCAGGGGGTAGCCTATGGCTACACCTTC. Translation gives CASRPTTQGVAYGYTF.

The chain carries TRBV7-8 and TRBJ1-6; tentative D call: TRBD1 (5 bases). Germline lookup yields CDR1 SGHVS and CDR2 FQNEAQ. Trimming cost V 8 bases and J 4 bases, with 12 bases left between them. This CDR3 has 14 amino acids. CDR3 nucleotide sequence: TGTGCCAGCGGTGACAGAAGTTATAATTCACCCCTCCACTTT. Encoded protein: CASGDRSYNSPLHF.

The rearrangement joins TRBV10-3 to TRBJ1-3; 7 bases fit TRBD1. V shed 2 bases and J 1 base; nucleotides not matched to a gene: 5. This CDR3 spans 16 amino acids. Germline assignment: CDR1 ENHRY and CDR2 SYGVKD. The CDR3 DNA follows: TGTGCCATCAGTGAGCCGAACAGGGGTTCTGGAAACACCATATATTTT. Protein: CAISEPNRGSGNTIYF.

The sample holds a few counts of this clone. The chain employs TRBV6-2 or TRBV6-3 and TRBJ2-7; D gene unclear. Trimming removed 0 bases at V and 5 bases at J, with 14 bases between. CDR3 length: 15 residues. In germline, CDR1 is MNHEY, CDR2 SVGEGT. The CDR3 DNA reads TGTGCCAGCAGTTACTCGGGTAGCCCCCCCGACGAGCAGTACTTC. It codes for CASSYSGSPPDEQYF.

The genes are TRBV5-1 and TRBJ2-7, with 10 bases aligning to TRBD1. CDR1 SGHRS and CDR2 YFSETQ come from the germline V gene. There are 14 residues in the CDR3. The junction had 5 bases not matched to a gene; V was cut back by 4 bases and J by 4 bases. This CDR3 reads CASSNGQGEYEQYF. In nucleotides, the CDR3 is TGCGCCAGCAGCAACGGACAGGGGGAATACGAGCAGTACTTC.

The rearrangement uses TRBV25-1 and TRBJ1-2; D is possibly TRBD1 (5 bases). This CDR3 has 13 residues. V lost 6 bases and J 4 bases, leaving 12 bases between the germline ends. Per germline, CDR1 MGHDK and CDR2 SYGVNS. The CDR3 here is CASSAGTGYGYTF. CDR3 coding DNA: TGTGCCAGCAGCGCAGGGACTGGCTATGGCTACACCTTC.

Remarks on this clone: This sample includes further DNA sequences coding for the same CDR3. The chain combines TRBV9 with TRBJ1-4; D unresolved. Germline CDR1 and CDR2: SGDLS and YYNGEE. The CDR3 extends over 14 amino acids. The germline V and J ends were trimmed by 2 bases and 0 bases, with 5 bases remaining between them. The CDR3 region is CASSVRATNEKLFF. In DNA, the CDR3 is TGTGCCAGCAGCGTGAGAGCAACTAATGAAAAACTGTTTTTT.

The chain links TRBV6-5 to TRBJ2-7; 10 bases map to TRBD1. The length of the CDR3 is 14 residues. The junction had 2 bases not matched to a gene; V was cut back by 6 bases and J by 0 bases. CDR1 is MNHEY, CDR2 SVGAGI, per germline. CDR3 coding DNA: TGTGCCAGCAGAAGGACAGGGGGCTCCTACGAGCAGTACTTC. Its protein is CASRRTGGSYEQYF.

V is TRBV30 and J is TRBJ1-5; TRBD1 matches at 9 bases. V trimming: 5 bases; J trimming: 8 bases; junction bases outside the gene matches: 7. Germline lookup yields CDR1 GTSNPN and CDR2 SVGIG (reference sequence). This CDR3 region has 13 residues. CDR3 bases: TGTGCCTGGTCCGGGACAGGGTCGAAGCCCCAGCATTTT. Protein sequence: CAWSGTGSKPQHF. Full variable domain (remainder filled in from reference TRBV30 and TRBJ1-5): SQTIHQWPATLVQPVGSPLSLECTVEGTSNPNLYWYRQAAGRGLQLLFYSVGIGQISSEVPQNLSASRPQDRQFILSSKKLLLSDSGFYLCAWSGTGSKPQHFGDGTRLSIL.

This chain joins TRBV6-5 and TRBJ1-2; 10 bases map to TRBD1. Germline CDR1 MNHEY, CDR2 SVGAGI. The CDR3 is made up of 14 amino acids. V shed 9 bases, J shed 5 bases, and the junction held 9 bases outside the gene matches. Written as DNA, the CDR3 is TGTGCCAGTGCGCTGGGGACAGGGGAATATGGCTACACCTTC. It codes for CASALGTGEYGYTF.

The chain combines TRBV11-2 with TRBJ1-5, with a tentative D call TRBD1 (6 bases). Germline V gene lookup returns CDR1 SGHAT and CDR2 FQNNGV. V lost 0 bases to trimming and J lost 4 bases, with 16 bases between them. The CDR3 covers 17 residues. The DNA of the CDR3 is TGTGCCAGCAGCTTAGAGGGTATGGACAGCCTTAATCAGCCCCAGCATTTT. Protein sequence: CASSLEGMDSLNQPQHF.

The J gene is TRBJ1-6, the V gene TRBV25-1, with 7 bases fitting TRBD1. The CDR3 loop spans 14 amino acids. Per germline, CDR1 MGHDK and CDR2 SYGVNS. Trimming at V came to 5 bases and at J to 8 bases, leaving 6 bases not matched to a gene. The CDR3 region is CASSQDRRDSPLHF. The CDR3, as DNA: TGTGCCAGCAGTCAGGACAGGCGAGATTCACCCCTCCACTTT.

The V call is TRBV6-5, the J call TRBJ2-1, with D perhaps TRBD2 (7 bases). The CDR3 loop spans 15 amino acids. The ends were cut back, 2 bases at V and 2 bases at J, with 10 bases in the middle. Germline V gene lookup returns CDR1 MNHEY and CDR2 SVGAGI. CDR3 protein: CASSYAGATYNEQFF. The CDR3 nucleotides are TGTGCCAGCAGTTACGCGGGGGCAACCTACAATGAGCAGTTCTTC.

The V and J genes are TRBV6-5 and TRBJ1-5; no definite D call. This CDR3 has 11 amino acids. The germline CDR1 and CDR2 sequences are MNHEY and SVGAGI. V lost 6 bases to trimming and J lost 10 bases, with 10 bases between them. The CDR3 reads CASREGGPQHF. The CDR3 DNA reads TGTGCCAGCAGGGAGGGTGGTCCCCAGCATTTT.

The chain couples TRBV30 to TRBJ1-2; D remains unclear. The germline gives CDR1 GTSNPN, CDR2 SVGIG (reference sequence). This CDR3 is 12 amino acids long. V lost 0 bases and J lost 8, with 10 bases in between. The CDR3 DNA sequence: TGTGCCTGGAGTGTACTTACCGGGGGCTACACCTTC. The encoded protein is CAWSVLTGGYTF.

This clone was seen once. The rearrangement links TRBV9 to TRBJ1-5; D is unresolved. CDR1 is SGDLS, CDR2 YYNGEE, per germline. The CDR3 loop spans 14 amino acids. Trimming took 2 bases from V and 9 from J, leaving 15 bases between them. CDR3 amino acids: CASSVGLLAGPQHF. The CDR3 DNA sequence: TGTGCCAGCAGCGTGGGCCTTCTAGCAGGGCCCCAGCATTTT.

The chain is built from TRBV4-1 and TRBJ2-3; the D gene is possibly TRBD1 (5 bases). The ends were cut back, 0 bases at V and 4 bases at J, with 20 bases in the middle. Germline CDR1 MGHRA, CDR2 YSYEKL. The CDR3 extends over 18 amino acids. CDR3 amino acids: CASSQDYGRGLGSDTQYF. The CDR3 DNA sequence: TGCGCCAGCAGCCAAGATTATGGTAGGGGTTTGGGCTCAGATACGCAGTATTTT.

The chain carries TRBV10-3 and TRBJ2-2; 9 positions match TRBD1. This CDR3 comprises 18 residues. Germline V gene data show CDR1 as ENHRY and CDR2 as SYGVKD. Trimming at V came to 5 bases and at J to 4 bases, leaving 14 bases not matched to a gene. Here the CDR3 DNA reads TGTGCCATCAGTTCCGGCTCGGGGACAGGGTCTGGCACCGGGGAGCTGTTTTTT. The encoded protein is CAISSGSGTGSGTGELFF.

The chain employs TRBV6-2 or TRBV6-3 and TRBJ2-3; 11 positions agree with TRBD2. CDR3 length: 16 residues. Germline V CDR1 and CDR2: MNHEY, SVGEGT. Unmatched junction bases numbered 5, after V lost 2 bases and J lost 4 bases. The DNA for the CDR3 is TGTGCCAGCAGTTACCCCACTAGCGGGGGACCAGATACGCAGTATTTT. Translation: CASSYPTSGGPDTQYF.

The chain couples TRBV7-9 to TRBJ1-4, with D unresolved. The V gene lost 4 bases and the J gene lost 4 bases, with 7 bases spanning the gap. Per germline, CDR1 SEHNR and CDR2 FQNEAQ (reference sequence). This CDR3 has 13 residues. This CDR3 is CASSSSGNEKLFF. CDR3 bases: TGTGCCAGCAGCTCATCGGGTAATGAAAAACTGTTTTTT.